This T cell receptor (beta chain) comes out of a study of sequential checkpoint blockade in melanoma. TCRdb's table, derived via immunoSEQ multiplex PCR, lists solely in-frame clones and lacks some. This sample has about 35,000 clones, with about four fifths found just once. Treatment in this sample: randomized to nivolumab then ipilimumab (arm A) or the reverse (arm B). The CDR3 spans 14 residues. Unmatched junction bases numbered 6, after V lost 4 bases and J lost 4 bases. Germline V gene sequence: CDR1 MDHEN, CDR2 SYDVKM. The sample in question was CD8+ T cells sorted from blood (inferred from file names), obtained from a patient given nivolumab and ipilimumab in sequence. The origin of this receptor is a human donor with melanoma. The gene calls are TRBV28 and TRBJ2-7; TRBD2 aligns across 8 bases. The CDR3 bases are TGTGCCAGCAGTTCTATACTAGCGGTATACGAGCAGTACTTC. Amino acids: CASSSILAVYEQYF.